These 16 T cell receptor beta chains were all obtained from the same sample, sequenced in a study of post-analysis software for immune sequencing data. Overall study findings and caveats: In patients, a few TRBV segments were more frequent than in controls, with TRBV5-6, TRBV5-1 and TRBV20-1 among them.

Their specific antigens are unknown. Unique-molecular-identifier-tagged TCR beta cDNA libraries were used. MiXCR, run by TCRdb on the PCR reads, gives a single entry per CDR3 protein. This sample has over 700,000 distinct CDR3 sequences, with 25% to 30% found just once. The material sequenced was blood. Receptors originate from a girl aged 10 to 17 with multiple sclerosis.

This chain links TRBV6-5 with TRBJ1-2, with 9 bases fitting TRBD1. The V gene's germline CDR1 is MNHEY and CDR2 SVGAGI. The CDR3 is 13 amino acids. Trimming at V came to 7 bases and at J to 4 bases, leaving 4 bases not matched to a gene. DNA for the CDR3: TGTGCCAGCAAGACACAGGGGGCCTATGGCTACACCTTC. As protein: CASKTQGAYGYTF.

This clonotype turned up a few times. The V gene is TRBV7-2, the J gene TRBJ2-1; weak D call: TRBD2 (5 bases). Germline loops: CDR1 SGHTA, CDR2 FQGNSA. Trimming took 6 bases from V and 6 from J, leaving 15 bases between them. The CDR3 extends over 14 amino acids. The CDR3 loop reads CASRKEVVSNEQFF. In DNA, the CDR3 is TGTGCCAGCAGGAAGGAGGTCGTCTCCAATGAGCAGTTCTTC.

Worth noting for this clonotype: An end of the junction does not agree with germline; a read error may underlie this. The chain combines TRBV4-3 with TRBJ1-6; D is undetermined. Germline CDR1 and CDR2: LGHNA and YSLEER. CDR3 length: 12 residues. The CDR3 region has the DNA TGCGCCAGCAGCCAAGATTTGTCACCCCCCCACTTT. Translation gives CASSQDLSPPHF.

This clonotype was picked up a small number of times. The chain carries TRBV6-2 or TRBV6-3 and TRBJ2-1; TRBD2 matches at 13 bases. CDR1 is MNHEY, CDR2 SVGEGT, per germline. J was trimmed by 5 bases and V by 5 bases; bases with no gene match: 6. The CDR3 covers 16 residues. The CDR3 DNA follows: TGTGCCAGCAGTGATGGACTAGCGGGAGTAAACAATGAGCAGTTCTTC. This gives the protein CASSDGLAGVNNEQFF.

On this clonotype: Being one base from a much bigger clone, this may be a read error. V is TRBV6-6 and J is TRBJ2-3, with 7 bases identical to TRBD2. The CDR3 length is 16 residues. Trimming took 6 bases from V and 2 from J; bases not matched to a gene: 11. In germline, CDR1 is MNHNY, CDR2 SVGAGI (reference sequence). CDR3 sequence: CASSLQDSGLTDTQYF. The DNA of the CDR3 is TGTGCCAGCAGCTTGCAGGATAGCGGGCTCACAGATACGCAGTATTTT.

V gene TRBV20-1 combines with J gene TRBJ1-1, with D possibly TRBD1 on 6 matching bases. There are 13 residues in the CDR3. The germline V gene encodes CDR1 DFQATT and CDR2 SNEGSKA (reference sequence). Trimming stripped 4 bases from V and 7 bases from J, with 16 bases between. The CDR3 region has the DNA TGCAGTGCTAAAAAAACAGGGTTGGGTGAAGCTTTCTTT. Translated: CSAKKTGLGEAFF.

The sample holds many counts of this clonotype. The chain employs TRBV18 and TRBJ2-6; D is unclear. V lost 5 bases, J lost 0 bases, and 11 bases lay in between. CDR1 and CDR2 (germline): KGHSH, LQKENI. There are 16 residues in the CDR3. CDR3 region: CASSSGRSSGANVLTF. Written as DNA, the CDR3 is TGTGCCAGCTCATCTGGACGGAGCTCTGGGGCCAACGTCCTGACTTTC.

The J gene is TRBJ2-7, the V gene TRBV5-1; D is undetermined. The closer fit of TRBJ2-5 to the DNA end suggests the J call may be wrong. The CDR3 has 16 residues. The germline gives CDR1 SGHRS, CDR2 YFSETQ. CDR3 amino acids: CASSLAEVGPRETQYF. CDR3 nucleotide sequence: TGCGCCAGCAGCTTGGCTGAGGTAGGGCCACGGGAGACCCAGTACTTC.

The chain carries TRBV20-1 and TRBJ2-1; maybe TRBD1 (6 bases). V gave up 0 bases and J gave up 4 bases, with 19 bases separating them. This CDR3 is 17 amino acids long. Germline V gene sequence: CDR1 DFQATT, CDR2 SNEGSKA (reference sequence). The CDR3 nucleotides are TGCAGTGCTAGAGATGCCAGACAGGCGATACTATACAATGAGCAGTTCTTC. Residues: CSARDARQAILYNEQFF.

The chain has TRBV2 and TRBJ1-2, with D possibly being TRBD1 (5 bases). This CDR3 region has 12 residues. The germline V and J ends were trimmed by 2 bases and 8 bases, with 9 bases remaining between them. The germline V gene has CDR1 SNHLY and CDR2 FYNNEI. The CDR3 DNA sequence: TGTGCCAGCAGTGAAAGGGGAAGGGGCTACACCTTC. Residues: CASSERGRGYTF.

The chain employs TRBV12-3 or TRBV12-4 and TRBJ2-3, with 14 bases lining up with TRBD2. The junction had 3 bases not matched to a gene; V was cut back by 4 bases and J by 0 bases. The CDR3 runs 17 residues. CDR3: CASSSRTSGGSTDTQYF. CDR3 in DNA: TGTGCCAGCAGTTCCCGGACTAGCGGGGGGAGCACAGATACGCAGTATTTT.

For this clonotype: The CDR3 does not end in the conserved phenylalanine or tryptophan, so this is likely a read error. The genes are TRBV12-3 or TRBV12-4 and TRBJ2-3; TRBD1 aligns across 9 bases. After removal of 5 bases from V and 0 bases from J, the junction contained 12 bases not matched to a gene. CDR3 size: 18 residues. CDR3 loop: CASSQPRQGVRSTDTQYC. The CDR3 DNA reads TGTGCCAGCAGTCAACCCCGACAGGGGGTTAGGAGCACAGATACGCAGTATTGT.

The rearrangement joins TRBV6-6 to TRBJ1-2; D gene uncertain. The CDR3 is 14 residues long. V dropped 0 bases and J dropped 4 bases, with 9 bases sitting between them. CDR1 MNHNY and CDR2 SVGAGI come from the germline V gene (reference sequence). The DNA of the CDR3 is TGTGCCAGCAGTTACTCAGACGGAGGCTATGGCTACACCTTC. It translates to CASSYSDGGYGYTF.

This clonotype was seen a handful of times. The chain uses TRBV6-5 and TRBJ1-1; tentatively, D is TRBD1 (6 bases). The length of the CDR3 is 13 residues. Looked up from germline, CDR1 is MNHEY and CDR2 is SVGAGI. Between the trimmed V and J ends, which lost 7 bases and 4 bases, there was a span of 13 bases. The CDR3 bases are TGTGCCAGCAACAAAGGGGGATTCACTGAAGCTTTCTTT. Amino acid sequence: CASNKGGFTEAFF.

This clonotype has more than one count but fewer than ten. V is TRBV15 and J is TRBJ2-7; 8 nucleotides agree with TRBD1. Trimming cost V 3 bases and J 2 bases; bases outside gene matches: 9. The CDR3 length is 16 residues. Per germline, CDR1 LNHNV and CDR2 YYDKDF (reference sequence). In DNA form, the CDR3 reads TGTGCCACCAGCAGCCGCCGGGACAGGTTCCCCTACGAGCAGTACTTC. Its protein product is CATSSRRDRFPYEQYF.

This clonotype was seen a few times. The junction departs from the called germline gene at one end, perhaps through a read error. This chain joins TRBV10-3 and TRBJ2-2, with a tentative D call TRBD2 (5 bases). This CDR3 is built from 16 residues. The V gene's germline CDR1 is ENHRY and CDR2 SYGVKD. In DNA form, the CDR3 reads TGTGCCATCAGTGAGTCGAGACCCGCGAACACCGGGGAGCGGTTTTTT. Translated, it gives CAISESRPANTGERFF.